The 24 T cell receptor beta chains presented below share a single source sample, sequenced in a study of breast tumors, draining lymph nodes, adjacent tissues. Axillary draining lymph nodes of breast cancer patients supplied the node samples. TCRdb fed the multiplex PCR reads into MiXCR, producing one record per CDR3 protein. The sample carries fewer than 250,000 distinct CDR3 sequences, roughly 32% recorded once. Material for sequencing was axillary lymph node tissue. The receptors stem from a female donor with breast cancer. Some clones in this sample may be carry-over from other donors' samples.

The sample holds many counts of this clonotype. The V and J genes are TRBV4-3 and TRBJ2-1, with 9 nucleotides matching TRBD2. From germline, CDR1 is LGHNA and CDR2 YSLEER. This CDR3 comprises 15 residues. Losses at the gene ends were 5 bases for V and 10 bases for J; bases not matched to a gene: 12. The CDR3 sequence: CASSGGASGAREQFF. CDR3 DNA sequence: TGCGCCAGCAGCGGTGGGGCTAGCGGGGCCCGGGAGCAGTTCTTC.

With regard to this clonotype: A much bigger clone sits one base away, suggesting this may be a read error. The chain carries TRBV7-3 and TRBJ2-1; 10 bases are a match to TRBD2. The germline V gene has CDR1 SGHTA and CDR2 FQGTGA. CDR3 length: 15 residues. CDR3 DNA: TGTGCCAGCAGCTTAAAGGCTAGCGGGAGCAATGAGCAGCTCTTC. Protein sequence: CASSLKASGSNEQLF. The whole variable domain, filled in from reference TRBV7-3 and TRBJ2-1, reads GAGVSQTPSNKVTEKGKYVELRCDPISGHTALYWYRQSLGQGPEFLIYFQGTGAADDSGLPNDRFFAVRPEGSVSTLKIQRTERGDSAVYLCASSLKASGSNEQLFGPGTRLTVL.

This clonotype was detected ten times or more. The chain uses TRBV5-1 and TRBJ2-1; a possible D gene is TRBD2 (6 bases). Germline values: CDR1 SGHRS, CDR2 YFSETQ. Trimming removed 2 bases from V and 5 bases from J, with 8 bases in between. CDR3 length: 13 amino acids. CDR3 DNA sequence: TGCGCCAGCAGCTTAGGGACTGACAATGAGCAGTTCTTC. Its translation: CASSLGTDNEQFF. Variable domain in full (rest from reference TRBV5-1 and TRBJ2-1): KAGVTQTPRYLIKTRGQQVTLSCSPISGHRSVSWYQQTPGQGLQFLFEYFSETQRNKGNFPGRFSGRQFSNSRSEMNVSTLELGDSALYLCASSLGTDNEQFFGPGTRLTVL.

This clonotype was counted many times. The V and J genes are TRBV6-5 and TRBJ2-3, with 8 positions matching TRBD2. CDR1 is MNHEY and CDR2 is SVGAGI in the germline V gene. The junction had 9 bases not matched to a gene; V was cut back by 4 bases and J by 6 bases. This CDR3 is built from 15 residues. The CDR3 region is CASSFVAGPRDTQYF. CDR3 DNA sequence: TGTGCCAGCAGTTTCGTAGCGGGACCGAGGGATACGCAGTATTTT.

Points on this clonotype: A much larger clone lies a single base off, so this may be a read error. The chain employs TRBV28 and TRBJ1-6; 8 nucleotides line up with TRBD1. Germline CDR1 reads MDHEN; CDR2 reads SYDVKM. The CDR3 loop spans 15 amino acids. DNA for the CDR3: TGTGTCAGCAGTTTTCCAGGGGGCCCCAAGGGTTCCCTCCACTTT. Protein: CVSSFPGGPKGSLHF.

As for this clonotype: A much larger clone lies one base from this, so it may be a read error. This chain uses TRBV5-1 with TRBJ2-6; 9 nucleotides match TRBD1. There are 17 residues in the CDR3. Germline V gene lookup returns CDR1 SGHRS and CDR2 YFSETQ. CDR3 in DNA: TGCGCCAGCAGCTGGGGACAGGGATACTCTGGGGCCAACGTCCCGACTTTC. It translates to CASSWGQGYSGANVPTF.

The DNA of the CDR3 is TGTGCCAGCAGTTTAAGGTGGGCCGGGTCAGATACGCAGTATTTT. Translating it yields CASSLRWAGSDTQYF. The chain links TRBV27 to TRBJ2-3; D not resolved. The CDR3 length is 15 residues. Germline V CDR1 and CDR2: MNHEY, SMNVEV (reference sequence). With 2 bases removed from V and 4 bases from J, the gap between germline ends came to 13 bases.

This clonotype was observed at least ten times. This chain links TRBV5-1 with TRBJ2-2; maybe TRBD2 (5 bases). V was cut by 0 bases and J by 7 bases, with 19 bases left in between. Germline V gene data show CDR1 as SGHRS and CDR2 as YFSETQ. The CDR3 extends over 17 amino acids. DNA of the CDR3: TGCGCCAGCAGCTTGGTACCTACGGCGGCCGAGGGCGGGGAGCTGTTTTTT. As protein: CASSLVPTAAEGGELFF.

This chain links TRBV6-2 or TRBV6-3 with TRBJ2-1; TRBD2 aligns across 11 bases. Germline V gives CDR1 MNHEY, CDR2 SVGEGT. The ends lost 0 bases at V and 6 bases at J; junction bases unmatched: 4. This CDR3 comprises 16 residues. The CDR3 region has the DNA TGTGCCAGCAGTTACTCGAGCCTAGCGGGAGGCAATGAGCAGTTCTTC. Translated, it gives CASSYSSLAGGNEQFF.

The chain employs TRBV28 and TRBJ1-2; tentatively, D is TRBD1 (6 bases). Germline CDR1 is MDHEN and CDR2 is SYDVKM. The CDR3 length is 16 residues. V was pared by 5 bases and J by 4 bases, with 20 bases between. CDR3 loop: CASSPTDRDTLYGYTF. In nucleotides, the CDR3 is TGTGCCAGCAGTCCCACGGACAGAGATACTCTCTATGGCTACACCTTC.

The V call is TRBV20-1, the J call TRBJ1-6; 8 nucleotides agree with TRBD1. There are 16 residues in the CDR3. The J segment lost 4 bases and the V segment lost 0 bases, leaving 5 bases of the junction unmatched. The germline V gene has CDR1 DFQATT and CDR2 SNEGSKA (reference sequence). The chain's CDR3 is CSARDSGGYYNSPLHF. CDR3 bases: TGCAGTGCTAGAGATTCAGGGGGCTATTATAATTCACCCCTCCACTTT.

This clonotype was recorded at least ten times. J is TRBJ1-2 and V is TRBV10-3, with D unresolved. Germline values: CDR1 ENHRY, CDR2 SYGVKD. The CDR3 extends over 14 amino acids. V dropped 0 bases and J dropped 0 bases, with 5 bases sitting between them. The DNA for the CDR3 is TGTGCCATCAGTGAGTCCGGGTCTAACTATGGCTACACCTTC. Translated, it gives CAISESGSNYGYTF.

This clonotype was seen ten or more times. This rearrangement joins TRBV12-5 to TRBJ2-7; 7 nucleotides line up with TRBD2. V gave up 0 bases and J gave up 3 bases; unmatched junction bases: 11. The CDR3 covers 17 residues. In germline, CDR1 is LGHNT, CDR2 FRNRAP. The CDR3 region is CASGLVPPGGRNYEQYF. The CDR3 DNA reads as TGTGCTAGTGGTTTGGTTCCCCCGGGCGGGAGAAACTACGAGCAGTACTTC.

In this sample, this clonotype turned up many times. The CDR3 loop reads CASSSTGTIRETQYF. In DNA, the CDR3 is TGTGCCAGCAGTTCAACCGGGACAATTAGGGAGACCCAGTACTTC. The chain employs TRBV28 and TRBJ2-5; D is perhaps TRBD1 (6 bases). V lost 4 bases and J 5 bases, leaving 17 bases between the germline ends. In germline, CDR1 is MDHEN, CDR2 SYDVKM. The CDR3 totals 15 residues.

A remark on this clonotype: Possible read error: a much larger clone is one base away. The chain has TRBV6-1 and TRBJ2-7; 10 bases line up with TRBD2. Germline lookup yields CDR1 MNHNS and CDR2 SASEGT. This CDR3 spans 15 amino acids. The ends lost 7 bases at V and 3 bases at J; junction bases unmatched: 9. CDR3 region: CASKPSGRGGYEQYF. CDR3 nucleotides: TGTGCCAGCAAGCCTAGCGGGAGAGGGGGCTACGAGCAGTACTTC.

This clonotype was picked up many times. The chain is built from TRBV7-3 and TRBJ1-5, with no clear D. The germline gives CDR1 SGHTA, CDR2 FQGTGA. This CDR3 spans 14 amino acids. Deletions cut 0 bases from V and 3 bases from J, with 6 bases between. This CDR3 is CASSLTGPNQPQHF. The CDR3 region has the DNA TGTGCCAGCAGCTTAACAGGGCCCAATCAGCCCCAGCATTTT.

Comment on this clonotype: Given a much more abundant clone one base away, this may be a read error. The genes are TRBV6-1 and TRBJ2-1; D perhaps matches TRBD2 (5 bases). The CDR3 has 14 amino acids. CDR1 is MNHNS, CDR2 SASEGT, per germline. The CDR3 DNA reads TGTGCCAGCAGGGGCGGACTCCTGGTCGATGAGCAGTCCTTC. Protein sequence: CASRGGLLVDEQSF.

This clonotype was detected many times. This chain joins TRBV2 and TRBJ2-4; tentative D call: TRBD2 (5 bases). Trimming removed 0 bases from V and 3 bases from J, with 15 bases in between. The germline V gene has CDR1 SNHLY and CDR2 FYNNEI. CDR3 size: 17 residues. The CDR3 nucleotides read TGTGCCAGCAGTGAAGCCGGACTGCTAATAGTCAAAAACATTCAGTACTTC. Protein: CASSEAGLLIVKNIQYF.

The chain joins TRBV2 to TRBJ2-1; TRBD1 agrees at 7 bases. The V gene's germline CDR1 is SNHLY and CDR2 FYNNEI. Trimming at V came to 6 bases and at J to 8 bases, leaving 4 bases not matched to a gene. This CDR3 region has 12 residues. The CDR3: CASSTGEDEQFF. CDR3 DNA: TGTGCCAGCAGCACAGGGGAAGATGAGCAGTTCTTC.

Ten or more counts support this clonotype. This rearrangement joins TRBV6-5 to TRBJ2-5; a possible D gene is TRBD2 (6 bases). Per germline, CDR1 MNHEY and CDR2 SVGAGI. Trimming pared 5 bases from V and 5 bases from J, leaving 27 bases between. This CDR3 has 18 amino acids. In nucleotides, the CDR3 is TGTGCCAGCAGTCACCGCTTACACCGGGGGACCACCGTGGAGACCCAGTACTTC. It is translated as CASSHRLHRGTTVETQYF.

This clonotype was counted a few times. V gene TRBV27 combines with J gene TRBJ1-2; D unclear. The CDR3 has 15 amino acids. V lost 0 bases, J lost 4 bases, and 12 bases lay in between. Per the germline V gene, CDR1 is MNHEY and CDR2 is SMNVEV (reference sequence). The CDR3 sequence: CASSLSSPGLYGYTF. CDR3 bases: TGTGCCAGCAGTTTATCGAGCCCCGGGCTCTATGGCTACACCTTC.

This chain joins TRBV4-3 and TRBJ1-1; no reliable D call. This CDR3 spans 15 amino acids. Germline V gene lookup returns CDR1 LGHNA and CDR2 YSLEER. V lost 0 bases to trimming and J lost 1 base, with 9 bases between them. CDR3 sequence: CASSQDWTANTEAFF. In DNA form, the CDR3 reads TGCGCCAGCAGCCAAGATTGGACGGCGAACACTGAAGCTTTCTTT.

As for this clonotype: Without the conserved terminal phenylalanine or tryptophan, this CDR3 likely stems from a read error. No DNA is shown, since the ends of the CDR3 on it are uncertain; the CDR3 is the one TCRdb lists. This chain's CDR3 is CASSHPDRLA. V is TRBV6-4 and J is TRBJ1-3. Both ends counted, the CDR3 spans 10 residues. Looked up from germline, CDR1 is MRHNA and CDR2 is SNTAGT.

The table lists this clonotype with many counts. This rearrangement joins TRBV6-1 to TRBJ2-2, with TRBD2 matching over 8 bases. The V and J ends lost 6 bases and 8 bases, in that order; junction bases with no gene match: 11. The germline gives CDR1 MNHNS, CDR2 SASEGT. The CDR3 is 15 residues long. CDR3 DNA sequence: TGTGCCAGCAGCGGGGGGGGACTAACGCCAGGGGAGCTGTTTTTT. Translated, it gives CASSGGGLTPGELFF.